Following are 2 T cell receptor beta chains from one sample sequenced in a study of T-cell reconstitution after alpha-beta-depleted transplantation in children. The TCRbeta library was prepared with unique molecular identifiers. TCRdb re-derived calls from the PCR reads in MiXCR, one entry per CDR3 protein. There are approximately 500,000 distinct CDR3 sequences in the sample; approximately 10% occur only once, and 2% to 2.5% lies in the top ten. The source was PBMCs, collected before TCRalphabeta/CD19-depleted stem cell transplant. All receptors derive from a child under 10 years old with inherited bone marrow failure, due to receive a stem cell transplant.

There are many counts of this clonotype. The CDR3 DNA reads TGCAGTGCTAGTAGGGGGTTCGACGGCTACACCTTC. Amino acids: CSASRGFDGYTF. This rearrangement joins TRBV20-1 to TRBJ1-2, with D possibly TRBD1 on 6 matching bases. Deletions cut 3 bases from V and 8 bases from J, with 13 bases between. The length of the CDR3 is 12 residues. CDR1 and CDR2 (germline): DFQATT, SNEGSKA (reference sequence).

Only a few counts were recorded for this clonotype. The chain combines TRBV12-3 or TRBV12-4 with TRBJ1-2; D remains unclear. V lost 3 bases and J 8 bases, leaving 13 bases between the germline ends. CDR3 length: 13 residues. CDR3 DNA: TGTGCCAGCAGTTTTAATGACCCGAGGGGCTACACCTTC. Amino acid sequence: CASSFNDPRGYTF.